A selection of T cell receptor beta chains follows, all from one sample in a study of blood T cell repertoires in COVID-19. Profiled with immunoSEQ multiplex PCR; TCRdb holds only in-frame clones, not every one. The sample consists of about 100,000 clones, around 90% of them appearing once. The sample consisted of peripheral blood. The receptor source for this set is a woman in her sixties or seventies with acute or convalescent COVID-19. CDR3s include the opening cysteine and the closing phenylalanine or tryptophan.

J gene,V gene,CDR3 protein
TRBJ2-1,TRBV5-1,CASSLPSGGNEQFF
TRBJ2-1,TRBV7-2,CASSLFPAGASYNEQFF
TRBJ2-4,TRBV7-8,CASSSRGMNIQYF
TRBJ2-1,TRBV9,CASSSGLHYNEQFF
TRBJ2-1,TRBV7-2,CASSPAPTSGRFNEQFF
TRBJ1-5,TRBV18,CASSPTTGAQHF
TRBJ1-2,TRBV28,CASSFREGNYGYTF
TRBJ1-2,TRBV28,CASSPARGQGGYTF
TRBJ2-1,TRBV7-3,CASSLLAGYNEQFF
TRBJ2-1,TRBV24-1,CATSDTASGRLNEQFF
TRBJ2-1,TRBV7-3,CASSLGAGGRNEQFF
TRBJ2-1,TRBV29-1,CSVENRTSPYNEQFF
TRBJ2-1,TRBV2,CASSTSGREQFF
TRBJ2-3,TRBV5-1,CASRAGDTDTQYF
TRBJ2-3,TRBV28,CASSPTSGGVTDTQYF
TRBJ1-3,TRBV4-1,CASSHPLVSGNTIYF
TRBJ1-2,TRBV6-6,CASIPGQGASGYTF